This T cell receptor beta chain appears in the sequencing data of a study of blood T cells in healthy people across ages. CDR1 and CDR2 from the germline V gene are SGHRS and YFSETQ. V dropped 3 bases and J dropped 7 bases, with 14 bases sitting between them. CDR3 length equals 15 residues. The second PCR ran roughly 7 to 12 cycles with a sample-barcoded 5' primer and J-beta primers. Each CDR3 protein gets one entry after TCRdb re-called the 5' RACE reads with MiXCR. Of about 640,000 distinct CDR3 sequences in the sample, approximately 50% were seen once. Notes on this clonotype: Its antigen is unknown.

Whole-study findings and limits: Observed TCR beta diversity showed a strong correlation with the percentage of naive T cells as measured by flow cytometry.

The chain is built from TRBV5-1 and TRBJ2-6, with D tentatively TRBD1 or TRBD2 (5 bases each). What was sequenced was blood. This TCR was sampled from a man aged 55 to 69 in good health. CDR3 nucleotide sequence: TGCGCCAGCAGCTCCGGGACGGTGGAAGCCAACGTCCTGACTTTC. It is translated as CASSSGTVEANVLTF.